The T cell receptor (beta chain) described here comes from a study of T cells after yellow fever vaccination. Across the whole study: The authors prepared low-cell-number fractions using SMART-Seq v4 Ultra Low Input. Findings and limits, study-wide: Subsequent booster samples again held most clones from primary vaccination (96% CD4, nearly 90% CD8).

This clonotype was seen at least ten times. What it binds is unknown. By 5'RACE template switching, TCR cDNA was produced, with a universal primer site and UMIs added in the process. TCRdb independently ran MiXCR on the 5' RACE reads; one entry per CDR3 protein. The data show almost 70,000 distinct CDR3 sequences, with approximately 6.2% seen just once and under 2.5% held by the top ten. The TCR comes from a man aged 18 to 29 who received the YFV17D yellow fever vaccine. The specimen comprised CD4+ T cells sorted from PBMCs, sampled roughly 15 days after the first yellow fever vaccination.

CDR3 region: CSAMWDRSGYGYTF. In nucleotides, the CDR3 is TGCAGTGCTATGTGGGACAGGTCGGGCTATGGCTACACCTTC. J is TRBJ1-2 and V is TRBV20-1, with TRBD1 identical over 8 bases. Germline V gene data show CDR1 as DFQATT and CDR2 as SNEGSKA (reference sequence). CDR3 length: 14 amino acids. With V trimmed by 4 bases and J by 4 bases, 8 bases remained unmatched.